Below, 3 T cell receptor beta chains from the same sample are listed, as sequenced in a study of blood T cell repertoires in COVID-19. The table came from immunoSEQ multiplex PCR; TCRdb's copy has only in-frame clones and leaves some out. Here the sample spans around 700,000 clones, 70% to 90% being singletons. The material sequenced was peripheral blood. Receptors were obtained from a woman aged 18-35 years with acute or convalescent COVID-19.

This clone was observed a single time. This chain joins TRBV4-1 and TRBJ2-1, with D maybe TRBD1 (6 bases). Trimming left V 1 base short and J 6 bases short, with 13 bases between. Looked up from germline, CDR1 is MGHRA and CDR2 is YSYEKL. This CDR3 has 15 residues. CDR3 nucleotide sequence: TGCGCCAGCAGCCAAGGCAGGGGCCTCTTCAATGAGCAGTTCTTC. Protein sequence: CASSQGRGLFNEQFF.

The CDR3 DNA sequence: TGTGCCAGCAGCTCCGCGGGGGGAGTGAATGAGCAGTTCTTC. The encoded protein is CASSSAGGVNEQFF. This chain uses TRBV7-3 with TRBJ2-1, with 8 positions matching TRBD2. The CDR3 is made up of 14 amino acids. V shed 4 bases and J 7 bases; nucleotides not matched to a gene: 6. The germline gives CDR1 SGHTA, CDR2 FQGTGA. Full variable domain (remainder filled in from reference TRBV7-3 and TRBJ2-1): GAGVSQTPSNKVTEKGKYVELRCDPISGHTALYWYRQSLGQGPEFLIYFQGTGAADDSGLPNDRFFAVRPEGSVSTLKIQRTERGDSAVYLCASSSAGGVNEQFFGPGTRLTVL.

The chain is built from TRBV24-1 and TRBJ2-3; tentative D call: TRBD1 (5 bases). V shed 2 bases and J shed 2 bases, with 10 bases lying between them. The CDR3 has 15 amino acids. Germline CDR1 is KGHDR and CDR2 is SFDVKD. The CDR3 bases are TGTGCCACCAGTGATTGGGGTGGGGCCACAGATACGCAGTATTTT. Its translation is CATSDWGGATDTQYF.